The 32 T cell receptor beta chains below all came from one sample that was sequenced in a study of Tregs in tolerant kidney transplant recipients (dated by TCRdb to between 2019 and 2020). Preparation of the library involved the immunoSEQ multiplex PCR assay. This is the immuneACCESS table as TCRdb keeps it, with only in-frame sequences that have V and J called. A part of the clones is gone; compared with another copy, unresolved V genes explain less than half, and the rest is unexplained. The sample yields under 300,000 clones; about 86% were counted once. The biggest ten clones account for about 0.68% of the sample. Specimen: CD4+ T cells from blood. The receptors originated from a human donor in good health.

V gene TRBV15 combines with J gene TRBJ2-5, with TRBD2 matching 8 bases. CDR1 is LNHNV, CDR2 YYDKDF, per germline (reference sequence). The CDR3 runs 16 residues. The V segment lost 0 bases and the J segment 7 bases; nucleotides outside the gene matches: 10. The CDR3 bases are TGTGCCACCAGCAGAGATCGAGCAAAGGGACTAGGGACCCAGTACTTC. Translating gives CATSRDRAKGLGTQYF.

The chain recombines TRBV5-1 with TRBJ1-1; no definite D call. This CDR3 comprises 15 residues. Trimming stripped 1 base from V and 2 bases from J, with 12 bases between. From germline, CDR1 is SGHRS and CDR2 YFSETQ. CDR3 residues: CASSLIGRANTEAFF. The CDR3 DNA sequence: TGCGCCAGCAGCTTGATCGGGCGCGCAAACACTGAAGCTTTCTTT.

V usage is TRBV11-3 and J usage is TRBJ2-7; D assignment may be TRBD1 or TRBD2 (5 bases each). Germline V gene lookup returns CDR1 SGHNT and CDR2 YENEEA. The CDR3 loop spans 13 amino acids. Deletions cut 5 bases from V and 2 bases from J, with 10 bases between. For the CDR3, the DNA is TGTGCCAGCAGCAAGAGGGGTACCTACGAGCAGTACTTC. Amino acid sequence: CASSKRGTYEQYF. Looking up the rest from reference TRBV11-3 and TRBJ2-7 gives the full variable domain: EAGVVQSPRYKIIEKKQPVAFWCNPISGHNTLYWYLQNLGQGPELLIRYENEEAVDDSQLPKDRFSAERLKGVDSTLKIQPAELGDSAVYLCASSKRGTYEQYFGPGTRLTVT.

The CDR3 sequence: CASSIWTGGGQPQHF. The CDR3 nucleotides are TGTGCCAGTAGTATCTGGACAGGGGGCGGACAGCCCCAGCATTTT. The chain uses TRBV19 and TRBJ1-5; 11 bases are shared with TRBD1. Germline CDR1 and CDR2: LNHDA and SQIVND (reference sequence). V lost 3 bases to trimming and J lost 7 bases; unmatched junction nucleotides: 5. The CDR3 covers 15 residues.

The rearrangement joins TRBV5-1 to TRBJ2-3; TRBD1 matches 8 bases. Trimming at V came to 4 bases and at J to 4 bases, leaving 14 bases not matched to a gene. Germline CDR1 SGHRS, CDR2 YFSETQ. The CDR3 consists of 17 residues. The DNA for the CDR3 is TGCGCCAGCAGCAGAGGACCAGGGGGCGTCACTTCAGATACGCAGTATTTT. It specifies CASSRGPGGVTSDTQYF.

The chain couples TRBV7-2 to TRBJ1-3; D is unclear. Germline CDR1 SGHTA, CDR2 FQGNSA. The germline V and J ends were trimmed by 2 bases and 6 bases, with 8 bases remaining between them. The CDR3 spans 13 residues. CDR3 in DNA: TGTGCCAGCAGCTTACCTGGACCAAACACCATATATTTT. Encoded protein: CASSLPGPNTIYF.

The CDR3 is CASSPSWHGGYEQYF. In nucleotides, the CDR3 is TGTGCCAGCAGCCCAAGCTGGCACGGGGGCTACGAGCAGTACTTC. The chain carries TRBV7-9 and TRBJ2-7; TRBD2 might be the D (6 bases). Per the germline V gene, CDR1 is SEHNR and CDR2 is FQNEAQ (reference sequence). The V and J ends lost 5 bases and 3 bases respectively, with 17 bases between them. This CDR3 region has 15 residues.

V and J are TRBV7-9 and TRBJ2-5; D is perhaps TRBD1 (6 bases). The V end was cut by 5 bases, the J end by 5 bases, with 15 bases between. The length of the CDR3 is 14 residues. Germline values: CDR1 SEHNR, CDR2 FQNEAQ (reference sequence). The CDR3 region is CASSRKSTGETQYF. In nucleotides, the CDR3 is TGTGCCAGCAGCCGTAAGAGCACAGGGGAGACCCAGTACTTC.

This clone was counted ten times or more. DNA of the CDR3: TGCGCCAGCAGCCAAGTTCCGCCGTCCTTTAGCGGGAGTTCCTACAATGAGCAGTTCTTC. It translates to CASSQVPPSFSGSSYNEQFF. The rearrangement links TRBV4-1 to TRBJ2-1; 9 positions match TRBD2. The V gene's germline CDR1 is MGHRA and CDR2 YSYEKL. Losses at the gene ends were 1 base for V and 1 base for J; bases not matched to a gene: 14. This CDR3 region has 20 residues.

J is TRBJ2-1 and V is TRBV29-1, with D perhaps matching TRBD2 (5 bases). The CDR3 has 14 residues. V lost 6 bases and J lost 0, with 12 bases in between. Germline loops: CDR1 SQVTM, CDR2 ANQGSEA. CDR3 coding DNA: TGCAGCGTGGGGAGAGGGAGCTCCTACAATGAGCAGTTCTTC. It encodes CSVGRGSSYNEQFF.

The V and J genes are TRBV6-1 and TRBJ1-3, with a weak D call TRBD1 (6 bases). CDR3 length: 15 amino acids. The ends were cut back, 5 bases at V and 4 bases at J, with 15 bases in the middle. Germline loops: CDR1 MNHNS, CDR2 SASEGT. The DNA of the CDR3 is TGTGCCAGCAGTTCAACCCGGGGACAAGGAAACACCATATATTTT. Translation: CASSSTRGQGNTIYF.

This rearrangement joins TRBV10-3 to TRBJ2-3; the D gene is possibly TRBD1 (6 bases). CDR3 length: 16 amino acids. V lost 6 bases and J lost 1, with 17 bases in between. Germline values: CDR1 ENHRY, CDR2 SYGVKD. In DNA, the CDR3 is TGTGCCATCAGGGGTTCAGGGACACTGGGCACAGATACGCAGTATTTT. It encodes CAIRGSGTLGTDTQYF.

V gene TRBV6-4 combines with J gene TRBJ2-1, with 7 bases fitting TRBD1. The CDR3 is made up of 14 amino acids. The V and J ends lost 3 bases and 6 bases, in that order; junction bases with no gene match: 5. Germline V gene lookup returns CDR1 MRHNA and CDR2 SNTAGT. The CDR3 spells CASSEYTGANEQFF. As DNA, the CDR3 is TGTGCCAGCAGTGAGTATACAGGGGCCAATGAGCAGTTCTTC.

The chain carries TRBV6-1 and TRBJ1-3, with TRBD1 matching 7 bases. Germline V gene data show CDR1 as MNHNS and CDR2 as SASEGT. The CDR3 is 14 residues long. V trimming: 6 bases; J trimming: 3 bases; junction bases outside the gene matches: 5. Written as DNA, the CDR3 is TGTGCCAGCAGGATACAGGGGTATGGAAACACCATATATTTT. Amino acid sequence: CASRIQGYGNTIYF.

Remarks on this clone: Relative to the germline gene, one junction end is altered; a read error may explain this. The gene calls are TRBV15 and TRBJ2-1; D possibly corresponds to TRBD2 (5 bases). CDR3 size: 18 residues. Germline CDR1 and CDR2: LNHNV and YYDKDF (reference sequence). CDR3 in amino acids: CATSRDGSRRRLWDDQFF. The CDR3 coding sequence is TGTGCCACCAGCAGAGATGGATCCAGGAGGCGGTTGTGGGATGATCAGTTCTTC.

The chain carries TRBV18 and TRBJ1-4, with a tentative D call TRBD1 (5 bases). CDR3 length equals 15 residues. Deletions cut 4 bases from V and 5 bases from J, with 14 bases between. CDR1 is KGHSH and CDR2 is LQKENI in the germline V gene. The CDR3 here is CASSLEGPLNEKLFF. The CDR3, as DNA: TGTGCCAGCTCACTCGAGGGACCTCTGAATGAAAAACTGTTTTTT.

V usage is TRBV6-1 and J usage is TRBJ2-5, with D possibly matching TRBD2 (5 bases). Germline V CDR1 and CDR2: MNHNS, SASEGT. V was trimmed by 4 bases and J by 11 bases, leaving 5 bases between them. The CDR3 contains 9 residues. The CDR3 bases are TGTGCCAGCAGTGGGGAGCAGTACTTC. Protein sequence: CASSGEQYF.

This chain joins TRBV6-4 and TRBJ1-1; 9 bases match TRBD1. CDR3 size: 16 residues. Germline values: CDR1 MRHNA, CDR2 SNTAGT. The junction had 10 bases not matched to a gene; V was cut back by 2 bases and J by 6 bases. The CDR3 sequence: CASSDPRRDRVPEAFF. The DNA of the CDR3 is TGTGCCAGCAGTGACCCCCGCCGGGACAGGGTTCCTGAAGCTTTCTTT.

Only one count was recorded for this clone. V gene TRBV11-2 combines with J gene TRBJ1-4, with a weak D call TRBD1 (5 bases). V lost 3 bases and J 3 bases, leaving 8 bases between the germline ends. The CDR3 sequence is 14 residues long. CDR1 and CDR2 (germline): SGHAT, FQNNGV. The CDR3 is CASSFGGSNEKLFF. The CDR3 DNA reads TGTGCCAGCAGCTTTGGGGGGTCTAATGAAAAACTGTTTTTT.

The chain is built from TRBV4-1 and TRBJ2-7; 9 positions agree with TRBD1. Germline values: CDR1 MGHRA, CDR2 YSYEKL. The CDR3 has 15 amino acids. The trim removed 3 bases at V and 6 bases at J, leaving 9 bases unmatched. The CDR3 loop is CASSQSRDRAPEQYF. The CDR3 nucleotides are TGCGCCAGCAGCCAGAGCCGGGACAGGGCCCCCGAGCAGTACTTC.

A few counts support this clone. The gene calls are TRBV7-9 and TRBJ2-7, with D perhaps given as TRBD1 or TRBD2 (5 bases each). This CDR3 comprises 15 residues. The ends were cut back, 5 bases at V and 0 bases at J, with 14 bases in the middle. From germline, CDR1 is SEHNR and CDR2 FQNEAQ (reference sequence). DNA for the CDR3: TGTGCCAGCAGCCACCTCCGGGACGGCTCCTACGAGCAGTACTTC. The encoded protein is CASSHLRDGSYEQYF.

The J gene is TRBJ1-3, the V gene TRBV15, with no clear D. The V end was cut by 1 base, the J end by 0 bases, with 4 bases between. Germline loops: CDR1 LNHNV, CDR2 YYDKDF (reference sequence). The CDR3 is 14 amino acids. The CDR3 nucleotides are TGTGCCACCAGCAGAGGGGGCTCTGGAAACACCATATATTTT. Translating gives CATSRGGSGNTIYF. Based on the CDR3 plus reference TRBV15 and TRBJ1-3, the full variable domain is DAMVIQNPRYQVTQFGKPVTLSCSQTLNHNVMYWYQQKSSQAPKLLFHYYDKDFNNEADTPDNFQSRRPNTSFCFLDIRSPGLGDTAMYLCATSRGGSGNTIYFGEGSWLTVV.

The CDR3 coding sequence is TGCGCCAGCAGCTTAGCGGGGCCATTCACAGATACGCAGTATTTT. Encoded protein: CASSLAGPFTDTQYF. The rearrangement links TRBV5-1 to TRBJ2-3; the match to TRBD2 covers 7 bases. The CDR3 sequence is 15 residues long. V lost 2 bases and J lost 2; bases outside the gene matches: 5. Germline V gives CDR1 SGHRS, CDR2 YFSETQ. Full variable domain (remainder filled in from reference TRBV5-1 and TRBJ2-3): KAGVTQTPRYLIKTRGQQVTLSCSPISGHRSVSWYQQTPGQGLQFLFEYFSETQRNKGNFPGRFSGRQFSNSRSEMNVSTLELGDSALYLCASSLAGPFTDTQYFGPGTRLTVL.

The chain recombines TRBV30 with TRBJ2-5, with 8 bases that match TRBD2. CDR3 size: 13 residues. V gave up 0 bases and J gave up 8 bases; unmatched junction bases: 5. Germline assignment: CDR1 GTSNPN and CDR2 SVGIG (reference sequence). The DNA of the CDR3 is TGTGCCTGGAGTGTAGCCACTAGCGGAACCCAGTACTTC. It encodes CAWSVATSGTQYF.

CDR3 in amino acids: CSADAGQGSNEQFF. The CDR3 region has the DNA TGCAGCGCCGACGCGGGACAGGGATCCAATGAGCAGTTCTTC. The chain has TRBV29-1 and TRBJ2-1, with 9 positions matching TRBD1. The CDR3 spans 14 residues. V trimming: 7 bases; J trimming: 6 bases; junction bases outside the gene matches: 10. CDR1 and CDR2 (germline): SQVTM, ANQGSEA.

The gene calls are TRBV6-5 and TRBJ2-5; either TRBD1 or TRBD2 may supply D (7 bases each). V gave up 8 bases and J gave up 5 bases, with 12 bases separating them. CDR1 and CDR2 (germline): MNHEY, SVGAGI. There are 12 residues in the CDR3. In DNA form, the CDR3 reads TGTGCCAGCGGGAGGGGGCTGGAGACCCAGTACTTC. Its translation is CASGRGLETQYF.

The chain's CDR3 is CASSLSGSLPYEQYF. The CDR3, as DNA: TGTGCCAGCAGTTTATCGGGCAGCCTACCCTACGAGCAGTACTTC. V gene TRBV27 combines with J gene TRBJ2-7; no clear D gene. Germline V gene sequence: CDR1 MNHEY, CDR2 SMNVEV (reference sequence). This CDR3 is built from 15 residues. Trimming stripped 0 bases from V and 2 bases from J, with 11 bases between.

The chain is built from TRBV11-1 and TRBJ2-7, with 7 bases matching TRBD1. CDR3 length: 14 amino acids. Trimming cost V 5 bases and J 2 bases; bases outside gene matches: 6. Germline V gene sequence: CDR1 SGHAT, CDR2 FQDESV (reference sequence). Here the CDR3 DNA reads TGTGCCAGCAGCCGGGACAGCCCTACCTACGAGCAGTACTTC. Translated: CASSRDSPTYEQYF.

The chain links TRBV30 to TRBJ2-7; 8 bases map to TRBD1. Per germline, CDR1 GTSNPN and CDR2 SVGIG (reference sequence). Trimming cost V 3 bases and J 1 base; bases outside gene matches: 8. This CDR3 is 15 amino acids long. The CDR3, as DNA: TGTGCCTGGAGGGCGCGGGACAGGCCGTCCTACGAGCAGTACTTC. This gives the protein CAWRARDRPSYEQYF.

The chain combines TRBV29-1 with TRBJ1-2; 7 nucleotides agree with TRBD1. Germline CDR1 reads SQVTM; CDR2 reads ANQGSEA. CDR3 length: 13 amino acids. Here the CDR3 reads CPRRDRPNYGYTF. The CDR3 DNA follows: TGCCCCCGGAGGGACAGACCAAACTATGGCTACACCTTC. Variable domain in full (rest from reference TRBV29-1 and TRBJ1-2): SAVISQKPSRDICQRGTSLTIQCQVDSQVTMMFWYRQQPGQSLTLIATANQGSEATYESGFVIDKFPISRPNLTFSTLTVSNMSPEDSSIYLCPRRDRPNYGYTFGSGTRLTVV.

The CDR3 nucleotides are TGCGCCAGCAGCCAAGAGGGACGGGTTGGTGAGACCCAGTACTTC. It is translated as CASSQEGRVGETQYF. The chain carries TRBV4-1 and TRBJ2-5; D may be TRBD1 or TRBD2 (5 bases each). This CDR3 has 15 residues. Germline CDR1 is MGHRA and CDR2 is YSYEKL. Trimming shortened V by 0 bases and J by 5 bases, and 13 bases separated the two germline ends.

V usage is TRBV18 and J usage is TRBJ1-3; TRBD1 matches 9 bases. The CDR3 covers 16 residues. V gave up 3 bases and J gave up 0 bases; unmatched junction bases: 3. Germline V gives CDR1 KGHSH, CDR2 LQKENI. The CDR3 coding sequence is TGTGCCAGCTCACCGGTGGGACAGGGCTCTGGAAACACCATATATTTT. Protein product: CASSPVGQGSGNTIYF.